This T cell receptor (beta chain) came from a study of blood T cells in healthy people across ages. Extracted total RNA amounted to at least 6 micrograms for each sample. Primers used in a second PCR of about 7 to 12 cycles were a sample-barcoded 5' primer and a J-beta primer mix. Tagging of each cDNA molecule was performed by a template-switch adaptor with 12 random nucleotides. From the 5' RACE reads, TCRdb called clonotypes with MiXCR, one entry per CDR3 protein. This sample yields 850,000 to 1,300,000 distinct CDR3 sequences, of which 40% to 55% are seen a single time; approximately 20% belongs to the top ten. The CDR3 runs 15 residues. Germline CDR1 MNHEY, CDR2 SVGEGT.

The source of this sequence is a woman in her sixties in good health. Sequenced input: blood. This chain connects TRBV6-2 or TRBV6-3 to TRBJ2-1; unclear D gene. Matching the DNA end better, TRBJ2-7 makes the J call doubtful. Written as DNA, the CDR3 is TGTGCCAGCAGTGGACCCCAAAGCTCCTACAATGAGCAGTACTTC. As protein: CASSGPQSSYNEQYF.